Listed here are 24 T cell receptor beta chains from one sample, sequenced in a study of blood T cells in healthy people across ages. A J-beta primer mix and a sample-barcoded 5' primer were used in a second PCR of roughly 6 to 11 cycles. Via MiXCR, TCRdb re-called the 5' RACE reads, giving one row per CDR3 protein. The table has 650,000 to 1,000,000 distinct CDR3 sequences, roughly 40% seen once. What was sequenced was blood. The receptors here all came from a man aged 18 to 29 in good health.

The chain links TRBV10-3 to TRBJ2-7; 9 bases agree with TRBD1. Trimming at V came to 2 bases and at J to 4 bases, leaving 9 bases not matched to a gene. CDR1 and CDR2 (germline): ENHRY, SYGVKD. The CDR3 is 16 amino acids. The CDR3 protein is CAISEIQGAGRYEQYF. The CDR3 bases are TGTGCCATCAGTGAGATACAGGGGGCCGGTAGGTACGAGCAGTACTTC.

V gene TRBV29-1 combines with J gene TRBJ1-1, with D unclear. The V gene lost 0 bases and the J gene lost 2 bases, with 7 bases spanning the gap. Per germline, CDR1 SQVTM and CDR2 ANQGSEA. The CDR3 is 13 residues long. CDR3 nucleotide sequence: TGCAGCGTTGAAGATCCGGCAAACACTGAAGCTTTCTTT. Amino acid sequence: CSVEDPANTEAFF. Together with reference TRBV29-1 and TRBJ1-1, the CDR3 gives the full variable domain: SAVISQKPSRDICQRGTSLTIQCQVDSQVTMMFWYRQQPGQSLTLIATANQGSEATYESGFVIDKFPISRPNLTFSTLTVSNMSPEDSSIYLCSVEDPANTEAFFGQGTRLTVV.

This clonotype was counted between two and nine times. V usage is TRBV6-5 and J usage is TRBJ1-6, with TRBD1 identical over 7 bases. The trim removed 0 bases at V and 7 bases at J, leaving 6 bases unmatched. The CDR3 length is 16 residues. In germline, CDR1 is MNHEY, CDR2 SVGAGI. As DNA, the CDR3 is TGTGCCAGCAGTTACTCGTCGGGACAGCTAAATTCACCCCTCCACTTT. Its translation: CASSYSSGQLNSPLHF.

This clonotype was detected a few times. V usage is TRBV2 and J usage is TRBJ2-5; D remains unclear. The V end was cut by 2 bases, the J end by 4 bases, with 2 bases between. The CDR3 contains 11 residues. CDR1 and CDR2 from the germline V gene are SNHLY and FYNNEI. CDR3 residues: CASSEIETQYF. CDR3 nucleotide sequence: TGTGCCAGCAGTGAAATAGAGACCCAGTACTTC.

The chain uses TRBV6-2 or TRBV6-3 and TRBJ2-6; D is uncertain. Trimming took 8 bases from V and 0 from J, leaving 11 bases between them. The CDR3 length is 15 residues. Germline V CDR1 and CDR2: MNHEY, SVGEGT. The CDR3 coding sequence is TGTGCCAGCTCACCGCGGCACTCTGGGGCCAACGTCCTGACTTTC. Translating gives CASSPRHSGANVLTF.

This clonotype has a count of ten or more. The genes are TRBV6-6 and TRBJ2-1; D gene ambiguous. Germline CDR1 and CDR2: MNHNY and SVGAGI (reference sequence). V dropped 7 bases and J dropped 2 bases, with 9 bases sitting between them. This CDR3 has 13 amino acids. The CDR3 is CASNMQAYNEQFF. The CDR3 nucleotides are TGTGCCAGCAACATGCAGGCCTACAATGAGCAGTTCTTC.

CDR3 loop: CASGPPRGGNTEAFF. Written as DNA, the CDR3 is TGTGCTAGTGGTCCCCCAAGGGGGGGGAACACTGAAGCTTTCTTT. The chain couples TRBV12-5 to TRBJ1-1; D may be TRBD1 (6 bases). Germline CDR1 LGHNT, CDR2 FRNRAP. The V end lost 5 bases, the J end lost 1 base, and 14 bases lay between the germline ends. The length of the CDR3 is 15 residues.

CDR3 nucleotide sequence: TGTGCCAGCAGTCGGGACAGGGCCCGGGGGTATGGCTACACCTTC. It specifies CASSRDRARGYGYTF. The chain links TRBV28 to TRBJ1-2; TRBD1 aligns across 9 bases. This CDR3 contains 15 residues. Germline assignment: CDR1 MDHEN and CDR2 SYDVKM. V was clipped by 5 bases and J by 5 bases; unmatched bases: 9.

V usage is TRBV29-1 and J usage is TRBJ2-1; 8 bases fit TRBD2. With the DNA end fitting TRBJ2-7 better, the J assignment may be wrong. Germline CDR1 SQVTM, CDR2 ANQGSEA. This CDR3 is built from 15 residues. The CDR3 sequence is CSVREGVSSYNEQYF. The DNA for the CDR3 is TGCAGCGTTCGGGAGGGGGTCAGCTCCTACAATGAGCAGTACTTC.

The chain employs TRBV30 and TRBJ1-4; D remains unclear. Germline values: CDR1 GTSNPN, CDR2 SVGIG (reference sequence). The CDR3 totals 13 residues. V lost 3 bases to trimming and J lost 5 bases, with 10 bases between them. The CDR3 DNA reads TGTGCCTGGAGAGGCGGCTCCAATGAAAAACTGTTTTTT. Translated, it gives CAWRGGSNEKLFF.

This clonotype was seen a few times. The genes are TRBV4-2 and TRBJ2-1; 12 bases agree with TRBD1. V was clipped by 5 bases and J by 6 bases; unmatched bases: 5. Per the germline V gene, CDR1 is LGHNA and CDR2 is YNFKEQ. This CDR3 spans 15 amino acids. The DNA of the CDR3 is TGTGCCAGCAGCTACCGGGACAGGGGGCTCAATGAGCAGTTCTTC. This gives the protein CASSYRDRGLNEQFF.

This clonotype was recorded a few times. CDR3 sequence reads: CASGQGGVEDEQFF. The CDR3 bases are TGCGCCAGCGGACAAGGGGGAGTTGAGGATGAGCAGTTCTTC. The gene calls are TRBV5-1 and TRBJ2-1; the D gene is possibly TRBD1 (6 bases). This CDR3 spans 14 amino acids. V was trimmed by 7 bases and J by 8 bases, leaving 19 bases between them. Germline CDR1 SGHRS, CDR2 YFSETQ.

The J gene is TRBJ2-7, the V gene TRBV7-2; no clear D gene. The J call may be mistaken, given a closer DNA end match to TRBJ2-5. CDR3 length: 11 amino acids. The germline gives CDR1 SGHTA, CDR2 FQGNSA. The CDR3 sequence is CASIRAETQYF. CDR3 DNA sequence: TGTGCCAGCATTCGGGCCGAGACCCAGTACTTC.

This clonotype was seen a handful of times. J is TRBJ2-7 and V is TRBV29-1; 7 nucleotides match TRBD2. This CDR3 comprises 11 residues. Germline CDR1 and CDR2: SQVTM and ANQGSEA. With V trimmed by 7 bases and J by 6 bases, 6 bases remained unmatched. The CDR3 loop reads CSGGREREQYF. The CDR3 DNA reads TGCAGCGGTGGGAGGGAACGCGAGCAGTACTTC.

The chain recombines TRBV12-3 or TRBV12-4 with TRBJ2-1, with 8 bases fitting TRBD2. This CDR3 has 19 amino acids. Losses at the gene ends were 4 bases for V and 2 bases for J; bases not matched to a gene: 16. CDR3 amino acids: CASSSRGGAAGAPYNEQFF. The CDR3 DNA sequence: TGTGCCAGCAGTTCCCGGGGGGGCGCGGCGGGGGCCCCCTACAATGAGCAGTTCTTC.

This sequence joins TRBV12-3 or TRBV12-4 and TRBJ2-5; 8 nucleotides line up with TRBD1. This CDR3 region has 13 residues. V shed 6 bases, J shed 5 bases, and the junction held 5 bases outside the gene matches. The CDR3 loop reads CASRRTGTETQYF. The CDR3 nucleotides are TGTGCCAGCAGGCGGACAGGGACGGAGACCCAGTACTTC.

This rearrangement joins TRBV30 to TRBJ1-4, with D maybe TRBD1 (6 bases). Germline V gene data show CDR1 as GTSNPN and CDR2 as SVGIG (reference sequence). This CDR3 spans 14 amino acids. With 4 bases removed from V and 7 bases from J, the gap between germline ends came to 16 bases. CDR3 amino acids: CAWNLNRDTEKLFF. CDR3 coding DNA: TGTGCCTGGAATTTGAACAGGGATACTGAAAAACTGTTTTTT.

The rearrangement uses TRBV24-1 and TRBJ2-2; the D gene is possibly TRBD1 (6 bases). CDR1 is KGHDR and CDR2 is SFDVKD in the germline V gene. The CDR3 extends over 14 amino acids. The ends were cut back, 7 bases at V and 3 bases at J, with 11 bases in the middle. In nucleotides, the CDR3 is TGTGCCACCAGGGGGGACACCGACACCGGGGAGCTGTTTTTT. It yields the protein CATRGDTDTGELFF.

The rearrangement uses TRBV30 and TRBJ1-2; D is uncertain. The germline gives CDR1 GTSNPN, CDR2 SVGIG (reference sequence). Trimming took 0 bases from V and 4 from J, leaving 15 bases between them. The CDR3 has 15 residues. The CDR3 loop is CAWSVPRREFYGYTF. Written as DNA, the CDR3 is TGTGCCTGGAGTGTACCCCGACGGGAATTCTATGGCTACACCTTC.

The chain combines TRBV4-3 with TRBJ2-1, with D possibly matching TRBD2 (6 bases). Trimming removed 0 bases at V and 4 bases at J, with 13 bases between. This CDR3 contains 16 residues. Germline CDR1 LGHNA, CDR2 YSLEER. This CDR3 reads CASSQDPQGGYNEQFF. The CDR3 nucleotides are TGCGCCAGCAGCCAAGATCCGCAGGGAGGATACAATGAGCAGTTCTTC.

J is TRBJ1-5 and V is TRBV20-1; possible D gene TRBD1, 6 bases. This CDR3 is 14 amino acids long. Trimming shortened V by 1 base and J by 1 base, and 8 bases separated the two germline ends. Per germline, CDR1 DFQATT and CDR2 SNEGSKA (reference sequence). The CDR3 sequence: CSARADSSNQPQHF. CDR3 nucleotide sequence: TGCAGTGCTAGAGCGGACAGCAGCAATCAGCCCCAGCATTTT.

The chain joins TRBV12-3 or TRBV12-4 to TRBJ2-4; the D call may be TRBD1 or TRBD2 (5 bases each). TRBJ2-7 explains the end of the DNA better; the J call may be wrong. This CDR3 has 14 residues. The CDR3 nucleotides read TGTGCCAGCAGTTTGAGGGGTTATGACTACGAGCAGTACTTC. Encoded protein: CASSLRGYDYEQYF.

In its sample, this clonotype was seen a few times. The rearrangement links TRBV7-3 to TRBJ2-3; D is possibly TRBD2 (6 bases). Trimming removed 4 bases at V and 2 bases at J, with 10 bases between. The CDR3 spans 14 residues. Germline CDR1 reads SGHTA; CDR2 reads FQGTGA. CDR3 in DNA: TGTGCCAGCAGCTCCGGGACTTTCACAGATACGCAGTATTTT. Its protein is CASSSGTFTDTQYF.

This chain links TRBV4-2 with TRBJ2-3, with D tentatively TRBD2 (6 bases). Germline CDR1 and CDR2: LGHNA and YNFKEQ. V shed 0 bases and J shed 2 bases, with 12 bases lying between them. The CDR3 length is 16 residues. The CDR3 protein is CASSQDLGGVTDTQYF. CDR3 DNA sequence: TGTGCCAGCAGCCAAGATCTCGGGGGAGTCACAGATACGCAGTATTTT.